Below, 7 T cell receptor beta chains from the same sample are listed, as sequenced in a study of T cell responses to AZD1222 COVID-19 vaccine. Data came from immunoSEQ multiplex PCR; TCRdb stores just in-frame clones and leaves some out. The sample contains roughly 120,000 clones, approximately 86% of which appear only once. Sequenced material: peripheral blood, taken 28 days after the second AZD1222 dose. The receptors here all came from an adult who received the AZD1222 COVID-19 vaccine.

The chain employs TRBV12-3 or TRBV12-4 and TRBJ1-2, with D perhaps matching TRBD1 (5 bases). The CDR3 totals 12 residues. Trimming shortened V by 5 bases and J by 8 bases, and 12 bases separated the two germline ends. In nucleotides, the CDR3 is TGTGCCAGCAGTCCGGGGCCGAGGGGCTACACCTTC. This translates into CASSPGPRGYTF.

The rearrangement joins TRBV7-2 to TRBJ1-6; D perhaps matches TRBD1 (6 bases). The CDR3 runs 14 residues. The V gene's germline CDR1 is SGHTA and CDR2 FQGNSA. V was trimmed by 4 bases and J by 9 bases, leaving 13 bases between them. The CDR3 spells CASSSTGSASPLHF. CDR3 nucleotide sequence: TGTGCCAGCAGCTCCACAGGGTCTGCTTCACCCCTCCACTTT. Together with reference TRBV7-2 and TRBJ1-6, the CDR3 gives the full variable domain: GAGVSQSPSNKVTEKGKDVELRCDPISGHTALYWYRQSLGQGLEFLIYFQGNSAPDKSGLPSDRFSAERTGGSVSTLTIQRTQQEDSAVYLCASSSTGSASPLHFGNGTRLTVT.

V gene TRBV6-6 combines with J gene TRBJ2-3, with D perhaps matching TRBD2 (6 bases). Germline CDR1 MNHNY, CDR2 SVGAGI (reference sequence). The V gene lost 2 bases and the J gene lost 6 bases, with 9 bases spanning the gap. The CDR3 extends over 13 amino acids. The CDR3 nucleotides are TGTGCCAGCAGTTACGTAGGAGGGGATACGCAGTATTTT. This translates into CASSYVGGDTQYF.

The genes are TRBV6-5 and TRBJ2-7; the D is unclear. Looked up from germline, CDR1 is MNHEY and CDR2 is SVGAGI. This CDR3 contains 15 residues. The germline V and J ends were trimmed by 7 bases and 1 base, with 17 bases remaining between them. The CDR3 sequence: CASKPRASGSYEQYF. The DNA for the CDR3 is TGTGCCAGCAAACCCCGGGCTTCTGGGTCCTACGAGCAGTACTTC.

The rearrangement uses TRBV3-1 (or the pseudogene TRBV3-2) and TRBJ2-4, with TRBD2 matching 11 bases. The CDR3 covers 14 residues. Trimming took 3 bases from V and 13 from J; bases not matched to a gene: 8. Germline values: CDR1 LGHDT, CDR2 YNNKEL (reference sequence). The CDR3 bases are TGTGCCAGCAGCCAGAGGCCGGGACTAGCGGAACAGTACTTC. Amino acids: CASSQRPGLAEQYF.

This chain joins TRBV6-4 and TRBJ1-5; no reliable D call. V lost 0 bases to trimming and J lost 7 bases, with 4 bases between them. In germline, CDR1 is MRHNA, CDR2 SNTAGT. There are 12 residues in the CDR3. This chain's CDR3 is CASSDSVQPQHF. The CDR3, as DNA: TGTGCCAGCAGTGACTCCGTCCAGCCCCAGCATTTT.

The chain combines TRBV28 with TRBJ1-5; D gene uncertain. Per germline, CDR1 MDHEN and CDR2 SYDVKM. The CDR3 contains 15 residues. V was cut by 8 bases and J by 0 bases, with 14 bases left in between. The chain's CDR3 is CASFNSIHSNQPQHF. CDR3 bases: TGTGCCAGCTTTAACAGTATTCATAGCAATCAGCCCCAGCATTTT.